The 21 T cell receptor beta chains listed next were all sequenced from one sample in a study of a mutant IDH1 vaccine in newly diagnosed glioma (dated by TCRdb to about 2021). No antigens are known for them. Reading the label with the study, this specimen's time point is: week 35, safety follow-up. A 20-mer mutant IDH1 peptide at 300 micrograms in Montanide made up each vaccine dose, which was injected subcutaneously together with topical imiquimod. Library generation was performed with the immunoSEQ multiplex PCR assay. Imported from immuneACCESS, the table was reduced by TCRdb to in-frame sequences with V and J called. These copies leave out some clones; in studies compared against another copy, an unresolved V gene accounts for under half, and the cause of the remainder is not known. This sample holds tens of thousands of clones; roughly nine tenths were observed only once. 1.6% of the sample belongs to the ten largest clones.

The sample consisted of PBMCs, taken from a glioma patient whose treatment included an IDH1 peptide vaccine. These receptors came from a man aged 35 to 55 with glioma.

This chain links TRBV4-1 with TRBJ2-7, with TRBD2 matching over 11 bases. Per germline, CDR1 MGHRA and CDR2 YSYEKL. The CDR3 runs to 15 residues. The junction had 4 bases not matched to a gene; V was cut back by 3 bases and J by 3 bases. CDR3 amino acids: CASSHAGTSGYEQYF. CDR3 nucleotide sequence: TGCGCCAGCAGCCATGCCGGGACTAGCGGCTACGAGCAGTACTTC.

Only a few counts were recorded for this clone. The CDR3, as DNA: TGTGCCAGCAGCTTACGGTCAGGGGGCTTCATTCAGCCCCAGCATTTT. It yields the protein CASSLRSGGFIQPQHF. The chain links TRBV13 to TRBJ1-5, with TRBD1 identical over 8 bases. CDR1 and CDR2 from the germline V gene are PRHDT and FYEKMQ (reference sequence). This CDR3 is built from 16 residues. V shed 2 bases and J 6 bases; nucleotides not matched to a gene: 9. Filled out from reference TRBV13 and TRBJ1-5, the complete variable domain reads AAGVIQSPRHLIKEKRETATLKCYPIPRHDTVYWYQQGPGQDPQFLISFYEKMQSDKGSIPDRFSAQQFSDYHSELNMSSLELGDSALYFCASSLRSGGFIQPQHFGDGTRLSIL.

The V gene is TRBV7-2, the J gene TRBJ2-1, with D perhaps assigned TRBD1 or TRBD2 (7 bases each). Per the germline V gene, CDR1 is SGHTA and CDR2 is FQGNSA. Trimming took off 5 bases at V and 9 bases at J, with 20 bases between the two ends. The CDR3 is 15 residues long. CDR3 residues: CASSPFRTGGGEQFF. In DNA, the CDR3 is TGTGCCAGCAGCCCGTTCCGGACAGGCGGGGGTGAGCAGTTCTTC.

The chain combines TRBV9 with TRBJ2-1; TRBD1 agrees at 8 bases. Germline CDR1 SGDLS, CDR2 YYNGEE. Trimming took 3 bases from V and 6 from J; bases not matched to a gene: 2. The CDR3 is made up of 13 amino acids. The CDR3 nucleotides read TGTGCCAGCAGCGCCAGGGGGCGCAATGAGCAGTTCTTC. It encodes CASSARGRNEQFF.

The rearrangement joins TRBV28 to TRBJ2-7, with D hard to call. Trimming stripped 5 bases from V and 2 bases from J, with 13 bases between. The CDR3 is made up of 14 amino acids. Germline-derived CDR1 and CDR2 are MDHEN and SYDVKM. DNA for the CDR3: TGTGCCAGCAGTACTCCCGGGCCTCCCTACGAGCAGTACTTC. It specifies CASSTPGPPYEQYF.

The V gene is TRBV2, the J gene TRBJ1-2; D might be TRBD1 (5 bases). The length of the CDR3 is 15 residues. CDR1 SNHLY and CDR2 FYNNEI come from the germline V gene. V was clipped by 0 bases and J by 9 bases, with 17 bases between them. The CDR3 here is CASSEAYGDPRSYTF. DNA of the CDR3: TGTGCCAGCAGTGAAGCGTATGGGGACCCACGTAGCTACACCTTC.

CDR3 residues: CASSGTGNQPQHF. CDR3 bases: TGTGCCAGCAGCGGGACAGGAAATCAGCCCCAGCATTTT. This chain joins TRBV11-2 and TRBJ1-5; 8 nucleotides align to TRBD1. Germline assignment: CDR1 SGHAT and CDR2 FQNNGV. This CDR3 is built from 13 residues. V was pared by 5 bases and J by 4 bases, with 1 base of the junction left unmatched.

This clone was picked up a small number of times. This chain uses TRBV5-4 with TRBJ1-2, with no clear D. Germline-derived CDR1 and CDR2 are SGHNT and YYREEE (reference sequence). This CDR3 is 12 amino acids long. Trimming shortened V by 6 bases and J by 12 bases, and 18 bases separated the two germline ends. The CDR3 nucleotides are TGTGCCAGCACCTTCCCAAGAGGGCGAAACACCTTC. It specifies CASTFPRGRNTF. Full variable domain (rest looked up from reference TRBV5-4 and TRBJ1-2): ETGVTQSPTHLIKTRGQQVTLRCSSQSGHNTVSWYQQALGQGPQFIFQYYREEENGRGNFPPRFSGLQFPNYSSELNVNALELDDSALYLCASTFPRGRNTFGSGTRLTVV.

The V call is TRBV2, the J call TRBJ1-5; unclear D gene. V lost 6 bases to trimming and J lost 2 bases, with 11 bases between them. The CDR3 has 14 amino acids. CDR1 and CDR2 (germline): SNHLY, FYNNEI. In DNA, the CDR3 is TGTGCCAGCAGACAAGGACCGCGCAATCAGCCCCAGCATTTT. Its protein is CASRQGPRNQPQHF.

This clone showed up just a few times. This chain uses TRBV19 with TRBJ2-1, with 8 bases identical to TRBD1. Trimming cost V 11 bases and J 5 bases; bases outside gene matches: 14. The CDR3 is made up of 15 amino acids. The germline CDR1 and CDR2 sequences are LNHDA and SQIVND (reference sequence). This chain's CDR3 is CAGSTGTGANNEQFF. The CDR3, as DNA: TGTGCCGGCTCAACCGGGACAGGAGCAAACAATGAGCAGTTCTTC.

The chain recombines TRBV7-2 with TRBJ1-5; TRBD1 matches at 7 bases. Germline V lookup: CDR1 SGHTA, CDR2 FQGNSA. V lost 3 bases and J lost 3; bases outside the gene matches: 8. The CDR3 is 16 residues long. The CDR3 reads CASSFWGRGDNQPQHF. In nucleotides, the CDR3 is TGTGCCAGCAGCTTTTGGGGCAGGGGGGACAATCAGCCCCAGCATTTT.

V and J are TRBV10-3 and TRBJ2-1, with D possibly TRBD1 on 6 matching bases. The CDR3 is made up of 14 amino acids. Per germline, CDR1 ENHRY and CDR2 SYGVKD. V dropped 3 bases and J dropped 3 bases, with 9 bases sitting between them. The CDR3 coding sequence is TGTGCCATCAGTGACAGGGGTATCTACAATGAGCAGTTCTTC. Its protein product is CAISDRGIYNEQFF.

The table lists this clone with a count of one. This sequence joins TRBV7-2 and TRBJ2-7; 7 nucleotides align to TRBD2. Trimming at V came to 3 bases and at J to 3 bases, leaving 5 bases not matched to a gene. CDR3 length equals 14 residues. Per the germline V gene, CDR1 is SGHTA and CDR2 is FQGNSA. Here the CDR3 reads CASSFHSSGYEQYF. The DNA of the CDR3 is TGTGCCAGCAGCTTCCATTCTAGCGGCTACGAGCAGTACTTC.

The rearrangement uses TRBV6-1 and TRBJ1-1; D not resolved. Germline V gives CDR1 MNHNS, CDR2 SASEGT. The CDR3 has 12 amino acids. Trimming stripped 7 bases from V and 8 bases from J, with 14 bases between. CDR3 DNA: TGTGCCAGCAATCCCGTCCCCATGGAAGCTTTCTTT. It specifies CASNPVPMEAFF.

This chain uses TRBV7-2 with TRBJ2-1, with unresolved D. The length of the CDR3 is 13 residues. Trimming pared 3 bases from V and 1 base from J, leaving 4 bases between. Germline-derived CDR1 and CDR2 are SGHTA and FQGNSA. The CDR3 spells CASSFQSYNEQFF. DNA of the CDR3: TGTGCCAGCAGCTTCCAGTCCTACAATGAGCAGTTCTTC.

J is TRBJ2-7 and V is TRBV2; D might be TRBD1 (6 bases). In germline, CDR1 is SNHLY, CDR2 FYNNEI. The CDR3 contains 15 residues. V was cut by 7 bases and J by 4 bases, with 20 bases left in between. The DNA of the CDR3 is TGTGCCAGCAACCAACAGGGAAGTGGGTTGTACGAGCAGTACTTC. Amino acid sequence: CASNQQGSGLYEQYF.

This rearrangement joins TRBV6-6 to TRBJ2-3, with D possibly TRBD2 on 6 matching bases. Per germline, CDR1 MNHNY and CDR2 SVGAGI (reference sequence). The V end lost 11 bases, the J end lost 0 bases, and 18 bases lay between the germline ends. The CDR3 is 15 residues long. CDR3 DNA: TGTGCCGCACCGGGACTCGATGCTAGCACAGATACGCAGTATTTT. Protein: CAAPGLDASTDTQYF.

This clone is a singleton in its sample. The V gene is TRBV2, the J gene TRBJ2-5; a weak D match, TRBD1 (6 bases). Germline V gene data show CDR1 as SNHLY and CDR2 as FYNNEI. The V and J ends lost 6 bases and 0 bases respectively, with 11 bases between them. This CDR3 comprises 14 residues. CDR3 sequence reads: CASSLQGYQETQYF. CDR3 sequence (DNA): TGTGCCAGCAGCTTACAGGGCTACCAAGAGACCCAGTACTTC.

The V gene is TRBV18, the J gene TRBJ1-2; maybe TRBD1 (5 bases). Looked up from germline, CDR1 is KGHSH and CDR2 is LQKENI. The CDR3 extends over 13 amino acids. Trimming removed 2 bases from V and 4 bases from J, with 8 bases in between. The CDR3 region is CASSPGTAYGYTF. For the CDR3, the DNA is TGTGCCAGCTCACCAGGGACGGCCTATGGCTACACCTTC.

This chain uses TRBV9 with TRBJ2-5, with D perhaps matching TRBD1 or TRBD2 (5 bases each). Deletions cut 4 bases from V and 2 bases from J, with 15 bases between. CDR3 length: 15 amino acids. CDR1 SGDLS and CDR2 YYNGEE come from the germline V gene. This chain's CDR3 is CASSPTGPRQETQYF. The CDR3 DNA is TGTGCCAGCAGCCCGACGGGACCGCGTCAAGAGACCCAGTACTTC.

V usage is TRBV4-2 and J usage is TRBJ1-5; 9 nucleotides align to TRBD1. With V trimmed by 2 bases and J by 7 bases, 3 bases remained unmatched. Germline assignment: CDR1 LGHNA and CDR2 YNFKEQ. The CDR3 sequence is 14 residues long. CDR3 loop: CASSQTGGPQPQHF. The CDR3 DNA sequence: TGTGCCAGCAGCCAAACAGGGGGCCCCCAGCCCCAGCATTTT.